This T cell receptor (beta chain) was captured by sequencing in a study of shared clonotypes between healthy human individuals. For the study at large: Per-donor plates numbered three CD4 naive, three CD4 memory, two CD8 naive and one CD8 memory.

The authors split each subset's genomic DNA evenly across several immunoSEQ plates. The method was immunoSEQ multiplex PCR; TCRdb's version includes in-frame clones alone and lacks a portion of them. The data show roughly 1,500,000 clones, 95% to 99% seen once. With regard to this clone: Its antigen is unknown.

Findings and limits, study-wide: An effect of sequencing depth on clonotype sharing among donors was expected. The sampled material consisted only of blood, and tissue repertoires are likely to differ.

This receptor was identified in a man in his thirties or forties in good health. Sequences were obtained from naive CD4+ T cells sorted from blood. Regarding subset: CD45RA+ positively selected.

The CDR3 DNA reads TGTGCCAGCAACCTAGGCCCCCATGAGCAGTTCTTC. It specifies CASNLGPHEQFF. This rearrangement joins TRBV28 to TRBJ2-1; D ambiguous. Germline V gene sequence: CDR1 MDHEN, CDR2 SYDVKM. The CDR3 is 12 residues long. Trimming removed 7 bases at V and 8 bases at J, with 12 bases between.